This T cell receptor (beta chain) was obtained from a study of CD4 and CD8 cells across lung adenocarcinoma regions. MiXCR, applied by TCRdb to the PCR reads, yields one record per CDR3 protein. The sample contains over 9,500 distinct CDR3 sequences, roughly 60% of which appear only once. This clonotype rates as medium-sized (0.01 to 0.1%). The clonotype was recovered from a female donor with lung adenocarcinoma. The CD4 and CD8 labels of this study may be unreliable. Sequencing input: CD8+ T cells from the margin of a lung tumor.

The CDR3 bases are TGCGCCAGCAGTGAGTCAATAGCGGGGGGTACAGATACGCAGTATTTT. Translating it yields CASSESIAGGTDTQYF. The chain recombines TRBV10-1 with TRBJ2-3; 10 bases are a match to TRBD2. Germline assignment: CDR1 WNHNN and CDR2 SYGVQD (reference sequence). The CDR3 is 16 residues long. The V segment lost 0 bases and the J segment 3 bases; nucleotides outside the gene matches: 3.